Listed below are T cell receptor beta chains from one sample, sequenced in a study of cytomegalovirus exposure and HLA in healthy donors. Method: immunoSEQ multiplex PCR; TCRdb's copy keeps in-frame clones and lacks some. In the table there are 130,000 or so clones, around 8.5% of which are singletons. The material sequenced was PBMCs. All receptors come from a man aged 35 to 55 in good health and CMV-seronegative. The CDR3 runs from the conserved cysteine through the conserved F or W. A D gene is named only where the DNA matches it firmly. Clone size is not always given. Where it is, it says once, few, many or a class for expanded clones.

d_gene	v_gene	j_gene	abundance	CDR3aa	CDR3nt
.	TRBV7-9	TRBJ1-6	.	CASSFGLNSGALHF	TGTGCCAGCAGCTTTGGACTCAATTCAGGAGCCCTCCACTTT
TRBD1	TRBV9	TRBJ1-2	few	CASSVEEGAHYGYTF	TGTGCCAGCAGCGTAGAGGAGGGGGCCCACTATGGCTACACCTTC
TRBD1	TRBV5-1	TRBJ2-2	few	CASSFSGQGADTGELFF	TGCGCCAGCAGCTTCTCGGGACAGGGGGCCGACACCGGGGAGCTGTTTTTT
.	TRBV7-3	TRBJ1-1	few	CASSSFSGATEAFF	TGTGCCAGCAGCTCCTTCTCTGGGGCGACTGAAGCTTTCTTT
.	TRBV7-9	TRBJ2-3	few	CASSLGAVSDTQYF	TGTGCCAGCAGCTTGGGGGCAGTATCGGATACGCAGTATTTT
.	TRBV19	TRBJ2-2	.	CASSISLARGELFF	TGTGCCAGTAGTATCTCGCTTGCGAGGGGGGAGCTGTTTTTT
.	TRBV11-2	TRBJ1-5	.	CASSTGLQPQHF	TGTGCCAGCAGTACAGGGTTGCAGCCCCAGCATTTT
.	TRBV4-2	TRBJ1-4	few	CASSQAGPYEKLFF	TGTGCCAGCAGCCAGGCGGGGCCATATGAAAAACTGTTTTTT
TRBD1	TRBV15	TRBJ2-1	few	CATSSRDRDYNEQFF	TGTGCCACCAGCAGCCGGGACAGGGACTACAATGAGCAGTTCTTC
.	TRBV5-1	TRBJ2-2	few	CASSYGTPTGELFF	TGCGCCAGCAGCTACGGGACTCCGACCGGGGAGCTGTTTTTT
.	TRBV18	TRBJ2-3	.	CASSPALRLVVDTQYF	TGTGCCAGCTCACCAGCACTGCGACTAGTGGTAGATACGCAGTATTTT
.	TRBV2	TRBJ2-5	.	CATYPRNSETQYF	TGTGCCACCTATCCCAGGAACTCGGAGACCCAGTACTTC
.	TRBV2	TRBJ1-6	.	CASSEGGLGSPLHF	TGTGCCAGCAGTGAAGGGGGGCTGGGTTCACCCCTCCACTTT
.	TRBV4-3	TRBJ1-5	few	CASSQESRQPQHF	TGCGCCAGCAGCCAAGAAAGCCGGCAGCCCCAGCATTTT
TRBD1	TRBV5-4	TRBJ1-2	few	CASRELSTGIGYTF	TGTGCCAGCAGGGAACTATCGACAGGGATTGGCTACACCTTC
TRBD2	TRBV6-5	TRBJ2-2	few	CASNIAGGGTGELFF	TGTGCCAGCAACATAGCGGGGGGGGGCACCGGGGAGCTGTTTTTT
.	TRBV4-2	TRBJ2-5	.	CASSQEGGGGETQYF	TGTGCCAGCAGCCAAGAAGGGGGGGGCGGAGAGACCCAGTACTTC
TRBD2	TRBV5-4	TRBJ2-1	.	CASSLGGGSGSYNEQFF	TGTGCCAGCAGCTTGGGGGGAGGGTCGGGATCATACAATGAGCAGTTCTTC
.	TRBV5-4	TRBJ1-1	many	CASSFTGRNTEAFF	TGTGCCAGCAGTTTTACAGGGAGGAACACTGAAGCTTTCTTT
.	TRBV2	TRBJ1-1	.	CASSEVQGRAEAFF	TGTGCCAGCAGTGAGGTTCAGGGGCGGGCTGAAGCTTTCTTT
.	TRBV21-1	TRBJ2-2	few	CASQGDTSNTGELFF	TGTGCCAGCCAAGGGGACACCTCGAACACCGGGGAGCTGTTTTTT
.	TRBV4-1	TRBJ2-1	few	CASSQVPRSQDEQFF	TGCGCCAGCAGCCAAGTCCCCAGGTCACAGGATGAGCAGTTCTTC
.	TRBV11-2	TRBJ2-3	few	CASLTEADTQYF	TGTGCCAGCCTGACCGAGGCGGATACGCAGTATTTT
TRBD1	TRBV19	TRBJ2-2	few	CASSKRTGGTGELFF	TGTGCCAGTAGTAAGAGGACAGGGGGCACCGGGGAGCTGTTTTTT
.	TRBV27	TRBJ2-1	.	CASSPSPRSYNEQFF	TGTGCCAGCAGTCCGTCCCCTAGGTCCTACAATGAGCAGTTCTTC
TRBD1	TRBV28	TRBJ2-1	few	CASNDRDYNEQFF	TGTGCCAGCAACGACAGGGACTACAATGAGCAGTTCTTC
.	TRBV15	TRBJ1-1	many	CATSRARTEAFF	TGTGCCACCAGCAGAGCTCGGACTGAAGCTTTCTTT
TRBD2	TRBV5-5	TRBJ2-1	.	CASSLEESGGGAAEQFF	TGTGCCAGCAGCTTGGAGGAAAGTGGCGGGGGGGCAGCTGAGCAGTTCTTC
.	TRBV6-1	TRBJ1-3	.	CASSDGNVSGNTIYF	TGTGCCAGCAGTGACGGGAACGTCTCTGGAAACACCATATATTTT
TRBD2	TRBV7-7	TRBJ2-5	.	CASSVSLAGGETQYF	TGTGCCAGCAGCGTAAGCCTAGCGGGGGGAGAGACCCAGTACTTC
.	TRBV7-2	TRBJ1-4	many	CASSLRQGFANEKLFF	TGTGCCAGCAGCTTAAGGCAGGGGTTTGCTAATGAAAAACTGTTTTTT
.	TRBV19	TRBJ1-1	few	CASSIVARGTEAFF	TGTGCCAGTAGTATCGTCGCCCGAGGAACTGAAGCTTTCTTT
.	TRBV9	TRBJ1-2	.	CASSFGAEANYGYTF	TGTGCCAGCAGCTTTGGGGCAGAAGCTAACTATGGCTACACCTTC
TRBD1	TRBV5-6	TRBJ2-3	few	CASSPGTGGSHHTQYF	TGTGCCAGCAGTCCCGGGACAGGGGGTTCCCACCATACGCAGTATTTT
.	TRBV5-3	TRBJ2-1	.	CARSLYLGMGLYNEQFF	TGTGCCAGAAGCTTGTATCTGGGAATGGGACTCTACAATGAGCAGTTCTTC
TRBD1	TRBV27	TRBJ1-5	.	CASSPYRGLNQPQHF	TGTGCCAGCAGTCCGTACAGGGGGCTCAATCAGCCCCAGCATTTT
TRBD2	TRBV10-3	TRBJ2-1	.	CAISGLAGGINNEQFF	TGTGCCATCAGTGGACTAGCGGGGGGCATTAACAATGAGCAGTTCTTC
TRBD2	TRBV19	TRBJ2-1	.	CASSTLAGPYNEQFF	TGTGCCAGTAGTACTCTAGCGGGGCCGTACAATGAGCAGTTCTTC
.	TRBV10-1	TRBJ2-2	.	CASSDNRVPRGELFF	TGCGCCAGCAGTGACAACAGGGTGCCCCGGGGGGAGCTGTTTTTT
TRBD2	TRBV5-1	TRBJ2-2	few	CASSFPGGLDTGELFF	TGCGCCAGCAGCTTTCCGGGGGGGCTCGACACCGGGGAGCTGTTTTTT
TRBD2	TRBV10-3	TRBJ2-1	.	CAISEVRTSGGNNEQFF	TGTGCCATCAGTGAAGTTCGGACTAGCGGGGGCAACAATGAGCAGTTCTTC
TRBD1	TRBV7-9	TRBJ2-7	medium-sized	CASSPTDRVYEQYF	TGTGCCAGCAGTCCCACGGACAGGGTCTACGAGCAGTACTTC
TRBD2	TRBV13	TRBJ2-1	few	CASSFRLALNNEQFF	TGTGCCAGCAGCTTTCGACTAGCACTCAACAATGAGCAGTTCTTC
.	TRBV9	TRBJ1-6	.	CASSANGRGYSPLHF	TGTGCCAGCAGCGCAAACGGAAGGGGGTACTCACCCCTCCACTTT
.	TRBV7-2	TRBJ1-6	few	CASSREGSGNSPLHF	TGTGCCAGCAGCAGAGAGGGCTCTGGAAATTCACCCCTCCACTTT
.	TRBV9	TRBJ2-1	few	CASGGANEQFF	TGTGCCAGCGGCGGGGCCAATGAGCAGTTCTTC
.	TRBV5-1	TRBJ2-3	.	CASSLDISSTDTQYF	TGCGCCAGCAGCTTGGACATTTCTAGCACAGATACGCAGTATTTT
.	TRBV9	TRBJ2-2	few	CASTSAGELFF	TGTGCCAGCACCAGCGCCGGGGAGCTGTTTTTT
TRBD1	TRBV2	TRBJ2-5	medium-sized	CGPNSLDREETQYF	TGTGGGCCCAATAGCCTGGACAGGGAAGAGACCCAGTACTTC
.	TRBV5-1	TRBJ1-6	few	CASSLDGGGADSPLHF	TGCGCCAGCAGCTTGGATGGGGGAGGGGCGGATTCACCCCTCCACTTT
TRBD1	TRBV5-5	TRBJ2-2	.	CASRPTGQGSGELFF	TGTGCCAGCCGCCCCACGGGACAGGGGTCCGGGGAGCTGTTTTTT